Each of the 24 T cell receptor beta chains below was sequenced from the same sample in a study of blood T cell repertoires in COVID-19. Libraries were prepared by immunoSEQ multiplex PCR; TCRdb keeps only in-frame clonotypes and omits some of them. The table records under 75,000 clones, under 85% of them present only once. Sequencing was performed on peripheral blood. These receptors originate from a woman in her 70s with acute or convalescent COVID-19.

V gene TRBV4-1 combines with J gene TRBJ1-1; 11 bases line up with TRBD1. The CDR3 runs 16 residues. The V and J ends lost 4 bases and 4 bases, in that order; junction bases with no gene match: 8. Germline values: CDR1 MGHRA, CDR2 YSYEKL. CDR3 sequence reads: CASSRGQGALGTEAFF. For the CDR3, the DNA is TGCGCCAGCAGCCGAGGACAGGGGGCTTTGGGCACTGAAGCTTTCTTT.

V usage is TRBV19 and J usage is TRBJ2-2; TRBD1 aligns across 10 bases. The germline V gene encodes CDR1 LNHDA and CDR2 SQIVND (reference sequence). The CDR3 runs 17 residues. V was clipped by 3 bases and J by 6 bases; unmatched bases: 10. CDR3 nucleotide sequence: TGTGCCAGTAGTATCGTCACGGGACAGGGGTCTTCCGGGGAGCTGTTTTTT. It is translated as CASSIVTGQGSSGELFF. Variable domain in full (rest from reference TRBV19 and TRBJ2-2): DGGITQSPKYLFRKEGQNVTLSCEQNLNHDAMYWYRQDPGQGLRLIYYSQIVNDFQKGDIAEGYSVSREKKESFPLTVTSAQKNPTAFYLCASSIVTGQGSSGELFFGEGSRLTVL.

The chain employs TRBV18 and TRBJ1-2; weak D call: TRBD1 (6 bases). From germline, CDR1 is KGHSH and CDR2 LQKENI. The V end lost 4 bases, the J end lost 0 bases, and 6 bases lay between the germline ends. There are 13 residues in the CDR3. For the CDR3, the DNA is TGTGCCAGCTCACACAGGGCTAACTATGGCTACACCTTC. Translation gives CASSHRANYGYTF.

The chain is built from TRBV5-1 and TRBJ2-3; 8 bases agree with TRBD2. Trimming removed 0 bases from V and 4 bases from J; junction bases left unmatched: 4. CDR3 length: 15 amino acids. The germline V gene encodes CDR1 SGHRS and CDR2 YFSETQ. This chain's CDR3 is CASSLVSGVADTQYF. The CDR3 DNA sequence: TGCGCCAGCAGCTTGGTTAGCGGGGTAGCAGATACGCAGTATTTT.

The sample holds a few counts of this clone. J is TRBJ1-1 and V is TRBV6-5; 10 nucleotides line up with TRBD1. Trimming took 7 bases from V and 10 from J; bases not matched to a gene: 9. Germline V gene sequence: CDR1 MNHEY, CDR2 SVGAGI. CDR3 length: 13 residues. CDR3 bases: TGTGCCAGCACCCGGGACAGGGGAGAGTCAGCTTTCTTT. As protein: CASTRDRGESAFF.

The chain joins TRBV2 to TRBJ2-1; TRBD2 is a possible D gene (5 bases). Germline V gene data show CDR1 as SNHLY and CDR2 as FYNNEI. Trimming stripped 2 bases from V and 4 bases from J, with 24 bases between. The CDR3 has 19 residues. The CDR3: CASSERASWGVVSYNEQFF. The CDR3 nucleotides read TGTGCCAGCAGTGAAAGGGCCAGCTGGGGAGTTGTTTCTTACAATGAGCAGTTCTTC.

This clone was detected once. The chain has TRBV12-3 or TRBV12-4 and TRBJ2-2; the D is unclear. CDR3 length: 11 amino acids. V lost 3 bases and J 7 bases, leaving 3 bases between the germline ends. The CDR3 region has the DNA TGTGCCAGCAGTTTCTACGGGGAGCTGTTTTTT. Translating gives CASSFYGELFF.

The chain uses TRBV5-1 and TRBJ1-2, with TRBD1 identical over 7 bases. The length of the CDR3 is 12 residues. V shed 5 bases and J 2 bases; nucleotides not matched to a gene: 0. From germline, CDR1 is SGHRS and CDR2 YFSETQ. The CDR3 protein is CASRTGNYGYTF. CDR3 nucleotides: TGCGCCAGCAGGACAGGGAACTATGGCTACACCTTC.

Comments on this clone: The junction departs from the called germline gene at one end, perhaps through a read error. The chain recombines TRBV3-1 (or the pseudogene TRBV3-2) with TRBJ1-5; D call uncertain. Germline CDR1 LGHDT, CDR2 YNNKEL (reference sequence). The CDR3 covers 15 residues. The CDR3 sequence: CASSQAGYSDQPQHF. CDR3 bases: TGTGCCAGCAGCCAAGCCGGGTATAGCGATCAGCCCCAGCATTTT.

This chain joins TRBV30 and TRBJ1-5; perhaps TRBD1 as D (5 bases). CDR1 and CDR2 (germline): GTSNPN, SVGIG (reference sequence). The V end was cut by 5 bases, the J end by 4 bases, with 15 bases between. CDR3 length equals 14 residues. CDR3 loop: CAWAGGGSNQPQHF. In DNA, the CDR3 is TGTGCCTGGGCGGGCGGGGGGTCAAATCAGCCCCAGCATTTT.

This clone has more than one count but fewer than ten. The CDR3 here is CASSEFTGESPLHF. For the CDR3, the DNA is TGTGCCAGCAGCGAATTCACAGGGGAGTCACCCCTCCACTTT. The chain combines TRBV7-9 with TRBJ1-6, with TRBD1 matching 7 bases. Germline V gene sequence: CDR1 SEHNR, CDR2 FQNEAQ (reference sequence). Trimming took 5 bases from V and 10 from J; bases not matched to a gene: 8. The CDR3 spans 14 residues.

Of note for this clone: The junction departs from germline at one end; a sequencing error may be responsible. The V call is TRBV5-1, the J call TRBJ2-2; TRBD1 aligns across 7 bases. CDR3 size: 17 residues. CDR1 and CDR2 (germline): SGHRS, YFSETQ. CDR3 DNA sequence: TGCGCCAGCAGATCGACAGGGCTCTCCCCGAACACCGAGGAGCTGTTTTTT. Translating gives CASRSTGLSPNTEELFF.

The CDR3 region is CASSPRGGDYEQFF. The CDR3 DNA is TGTGCCAGCAGCCCACGAGGTGGGGACTATGAGCAGTTCTTC. The chain links TRBV7-2 to TRBJ2-1, with D possibly TRBD2 on 6 matching bases. Germline V lookup: CDR1 SGHTA, CDR2 FQGNSA. The CDR3 runs to 14 residues. V lost 5 bases to trimming and J lost 8 bases, with 16 bases between them.

Turning to this clone: The same CDR3 can be traced to other DNA sequences in this sample. V usage is TRBV10-3 and J usage is TRBJ1-6; 7 nucleotides align to TRBD1. The CDR3 sequence is 15 residues long. CDR1 and CDR2 from the germline V gene are ENHRY and SYGVKD. Trimming took 3 bases from V and 1 from J; bases not matched to a gene: 0. CDR3: CAISEQGSYNSPLHF. The CDR3 DNA reads as TGTGCCATCAGTGAACAGGGGTCCTATAATTCACCCCTCCACTTT.

This clone was counted a few times. The chain recombines TRBV21-1 with TRBJ1-3. TRBV21-1 counts as a pseudogene. CDR3 length: 14 amino acids. The CDR3 DNA is TGTGCCAGCAGCAAGTCCCGGGGTGGAAACACCATATATTTT. It codes for CASSKSRGGNTIYF.

This clone was recorded only once. CDR3 protein: CASSKREKASGGKETQYF. The CDR3 DNA is TGTGCCAGCAGCAAAAGGGAGAAGGCTAGCGGGGGTAAAGAGACCCAGTACTTC. This chain joins TRBV7-2 and TRBJ2-5, with 10 bases identical to TRBD2. The CDR3 loop spans 18 amino acids. The germline gives CDR1 SGHTA, CDR2 FQGNSA. The ends lost 5 bases at V and 3 bases at J; junction bases unmatched: 15.

This clone was found once. Other nucleotide sequences in the sample specify the same CDR3. J is TRBJ1-1 and V is TRBV6-2 or TRBV6-3; no firm D call. CDR3 length: 13 amino acids. Deletions cut 6 bases from V and 4 bases from J, with 12 bases between. CDR1 and CDR2 from the germline V gene are MNHEY and SVGEGT. CDR3 region: CASSPGRVTEAFF. CDR3 DNA: TGTGCCAGCAGCCCCGGGAGGGTCACTGAAGCTTTCTTT.

A word on this clone: Other nucleotide sequences in the sample specify the same CDR3. The chain employs TRBV5-4 and TRBJ1-2; 8 bases match TRBD1. The germline V gene has CDR1 SGHNT and CDR2 YYREEE (reference sequence). The CDR3 loop spans 14 amino acids. Unmatched junction bases numbered 2, after V lost 0 bases and J lost 4 bases. The CDR3 loop reads CASSLGQGAYGYTF. As DNA, the CDR3 is TGTGCCAGCAGCTTGGGGCAGGGGGCCTATGGCTACACCTTC.

The chain carries TRBV29-1 and TRBJ1-4; no clear D gene. Between the trimmed V and J ends, which lost 3 bases and 0 bases, there was a span of 17 bases. The CDR3 length is 17 residues. Per the germline V gene, CDR1 is SQVTM and CDR2 is ANQGSEA. CDR3 amino acids: CSVDPFTAATTNEKLFF. CDR3 nucleotide sequence: TGCAGCGTTGATCCTTTTACGGCGGCAACAACTAATGAAAAACTGTTTTTT. Based on the CDR3 plus reference TRBV29-1 and TRBJ1-4, the full variable domain is SAVISQKPSRDICQRGTSLTIQCQVDSQVTMMFWYRQQPGQSLTLIATANQGSEATYESGFVIDKFPISRPNLTFSTLTVSNMSPEDSSIYLCSVDPFTAATTNEKLFFGSGTQLSVL.

The chain combines TRBV15 with TRBJ1-4; TRBD1 is a possible D gene (5 bases). The V gene's germline CDR1 is LNHNV and CDR2 YYDKDF (reference sequence). Trimming took 0 bases from V and 4 from J, leaving 12 bases between them. The CDR3 is 16 amino acids. CDR3 loop: CATSRDFTGDNEKLFF. The CDR3 nucleotides read TGTGCCACCAGCAGAGATTTTACAGGAGATAATGAAAAACTGTTTTTT.

The chain combines TRBV11-2 with TRBJ1-2; 7 positions agree with TRBD1. Germline values: CDR1 SGHAT, CDR2 FQNNGV. This CDR3 has 15 amino acids. V dropped 4 bases and J dropped 6; count of bases not matched to a gene: 11. The CDR3 reads CASSSSVEGGNGYTF. As DNA, the CDR3 is TGTGCCAGCAGCTCTAGCGTTGAAGGGGGCAATGGCTACACCTTC.

V is TRBV2 and J is TRBJ2-7; the D gene is possibly TRBD2 (6 bases). The V end was cut by 7 bases, the J end by 9 bases, with 13 bases between. The germline gives CDR1 SNHLY, CDR2 FYNNEI. This CDR3 region has 11 residues. CDR3 sequence (DNA): TGTGCCAGCAAGGAGGGTCTTGTGCAGTACTTC. Translating gives CASKEGLVQYF.

The CDR3 DNA reads as TGTGCCTGGGTGGGACAAAATCTTAACTATGGCTACACCTTC. It is translated as CAWVGQNLNYGYTF. The J gene is TRBJ1-2, the V gene TRBV30; TRBD1 is a possible D gene (6 bases). Between the trimmed V and J ends, which lost 5 bases and 1 base, there was a span of 14 bases. Germline CDR1 GTSNPN, CDR2 SVGIG (reference sequence). The CDR3 is 14 amino acids.

This clone has just one count. J is TRBJ2-3 and V is TRBV6-2 or TRBV6-3; no firm D call. Germline-derived CDR1 and CDR2 are MNHEY and SVGEGT. This CDR3 comprises 13 residues. The ends were cut back, 5 bases at V and 3 bases at J, with 9 bases in the middle. CDR3 protein: CASSPYITDTQYF. The CDR3, as DNA: TGTGCCAGCAGTCCCTATATAACAGATACGCAGTATTTT.